A selection of T cell receptor beta chains follows, all from one sample in a study of beta chain features in type 1 diabetes. The protocol was immunoSEQ multiplex PCR, while the TCRdb copy is restricted to in-frame clones and leaves out a portion. The table has more than 120,000 clones, around an eighth seen once; the top ten hold 1.3%. Sequenced sample: central memory CD4+ T cells from blood. The receptors shown here come from a man younger than 30 with type 1 diabetes. Both conserved end residues are part of each CDR3. Each record gives: clone size, V gene, J gene, D gene, CDR3 protein, CDR3 DNA. D genes are given only for firm matches. Size values are once, few and many counts, or a class for expanded clones, and some rows have none.

>few|TRBV14|TRBJ1-4|NA
CASSQVGRINEKLFF
TGTGCCAGCAGCCAAGTAGGACGGATTAATGAAAAACTGTTTTTT
>NA|TRBV25-1|TRBJ2-5|NA
CASSQGRASYQETQYF
TGTGCCAGCAGTCAGGGCAGGGCGTCGTACCAAGAGACCCAGTACTTC
>few|TRBV13|TRBJ2-1|TRBD2
CASSLGLGGGAGEQFF
TGTGCCAGCAGCTTAGGCCTCGGCGGGGGGGCTGGTGAGCAGTTCTTC
>few|TRBV7-2|TRBJ2-1|TRBD1
CASSLAGRTGTLRQFF
TGTGCCAGCAGCTTAGCGGGGCGGACAGGGACCCTCCGGCAGTTCTTC
>NA|TRBV7-9|TRBJ2-7|TRBD1
CASSERRTGGTYEQYF
TGTGCCAGCAGCGAAAGGCGGACAGGGGGCACCTACGAGCAGTACTTC
>NA|TRBV29-1|TRBJ2-5|NA
CSVSIVAGQETQYF
TGCAGCGTTTCAATAGTGGCAGGCCAAGAGACCCAGTACTTC
>few|TRBV5-4|TRBJ1-1|NA
CASSRDRGTEAFF
TGTGCCAGCAGCCGCGACCGTGGCACTGAAGCTTTCTTT
>NA|TRBV6-5|TRBJ2-3|TRBD1
CASSRDRGTDTQYF
TGTGCCAGCAGCCGGGACAGGGGGACAGATACGCAGTATTTT
>NA|TRBV29-1|TRBJ2-6|TRBD2
CSGGGGGSGANVLTF
TGCAGCGGCGGCGGCGGGGGCTCTGGGGCCAACGTCCTGACTTTC
>few|TRBV11-3|TRBJ2-7|TRBD1
CASSHRDSFNEQYF
TGTGCCAGCAGCCACCGGGACAGCTTTAACGAGCAGTACTTC